This TCR beta chain was sequenced during a study of T cells after yellow fever vaccination. Whole-study findings and limits: Researchers cautioned that FACS-sorted repertoires could harbor abundant clonotypes contaminating from the bulk population.

This clonotype was seen ten or more times. The antigen remains undetermined. TCRdb re-called the 5' RACE reads through MiXCR, storing one row per CDR3 protein. This table holds approximately 110,000 distinct CDR3 sequences, roughly 8.4% found once. Germline values: CDR1 SGHTA, CDR2 FQGTGA. The CDR3 runs to 12 residues. Trimming removed 8 bases at V and 6 bases at J, with 11 bases between. The chain is built from TRBV7-3 and TRBJ2-1; D not resolved. The origin of this receptor is a man in his thirties or forties who received the YFV17D yellow fever vaccine. The sample consisted of CD8+ T cells sorted from PBMCs, taken 45 days after the yellow fever booster vaccination. CDR3 sequence reads: CASGSVTNEQFF. The DNA of the CDR3 is TGTGCCAGCGGCAGTGTGACCAATGAGCAGTTCTTC.